These 7 T cell receptor beta chains originate from one sample sequenced in a study of blood T cells in healthy people across ages. Combining a sample-barcoded 5' primer with a J-beta primer mix, a second PCR ran for about 6 to 11 cycles. TCRdb processed the 5' RACE reads anew with MiXCR; each CDR3 protein has one entry. The data show some 1.4 million distinct CDR3 sequences, roughly 40% seen once. The specimen sequenced was blood. These receptor sequences come from a woman aged 18-29 years in good health.

The chain links TRBV7-9 to TRBJ2-1; D is perhaps TRBD2 (6 bases). The CDR3 loop spans 12 amino acids. Germline V gene lookup returns CDR1 SEHNR and CDR2 FQNEAQ (reference sequence). V lost 2 bases, J lost 9 bases, and 8 bases lay in between. The CDR3 DNA reads TGTGCCAGCAGCTTAACTAGCAGTGAGCAGTTCTTC. It is translated as CASSLTSSEQFF.

The CDR3 sequence is CASSLTGLNEQYF. For the CDR3, the DNA is TGTGCCAGCAGTCTCACAGGGCTCAACGAGCAGTACTTC. The rearrangement uses TRBV12-3 or TRBV12-4 and TRBJ2-5; D may be TRBD1 (6 bases). The J call could be wrong; TRBJ2-7 is a better fit for the DNA end. The length of the CDR3 is 13 residues.

This chain uses TRBV6-1 with TRBJ2-1, with D possibly being TRBD1 (8 bases). The germline CDR1 and CDR2 sequences are MNHNS and SASEGT. CDR3 length: 15 residues. Trimming stripped 6 bases from V and 3 bases from J, with 15 bases between. This chain's CDR3 is CASRLTGGDYNEQFF. The CDR3 coding sequence is TGTGCCAGCAGGCTAACAGGGGGGGACTACAATGAGCAGTTCTTC.

This chain links TRBV20-1 with TRBJ2-4; D might be TRBD2 (5 bases). The CDR3 spans 15 residues. V dropped 5 bases and J dropped 0 bases, with 14 bases sitting between them. Per germline, CDR1 DFQATT and CDR2 SNEGSKA (reference sequence). The CDR3 DNA reads TGCAGTGCTGATAGCGAGCCCTTAGCCAAAAACATTCAGTACTTC. It specifies CSADSEPLAKNIQYF.

This clonotype was observed a few times. The chain couples TRBV5-1 to TRBJ2-5, with TRBD2 identical over 7 bases. With V trimmed by 1 base and J by 4 bases, 10 bases remained unmatched. The CDR3 is 16 residues long. From germline, CDR1 is SGHRS and CDR2 YFSETQ. The CDR3 reads CASSLILAGVGETQYF. DNA for the CDR3: TGCGCCAGCAGCTTGATCCTCGCGGGGGTAGGAGAGACCCAGTACTTC.

The chain joins TRBV7-2 to TRBJ2-1, with D uncertain. The germline CDR1 and CDR2 sequences are SGHTA and FQGNSA. The V end was cut by 3 bases, the J end by 9 bases, with 9 bases between. The CDR3 sequence is 12 residues long. CDR3 nucleotides: TGTGCCAGCAGCTTGGTAGAGCCTGAGCAGTTCTTC. Protein sequence: CASSLVEPEQFF.

This clonotype was detected only a few times. This sequence joins TRBV7-9 and TRBJ1-1; D remains ambiguous. This CDR3 has 17 amino acids. V lost 2 bases to trimming and J lost 3 bases, with 19 bases between them. CDR1 is SEHNR, CDR2 FQNEAQ, per germline (reference sequence). The CDR3 coding sequence is TGTGCCAGCAGCTTAACACGGTTCTCCAACCGGGACACTGAAGCTTTCTTT. Its translation is CASSLTRFSNRDTEAFF. Filled out from reference TRBV7-9 and TRBJ1-1, the complete variable domain reads DTGVSQNPRHKITKRGQNVTFRCDPISEHNRLYWYRQTLGQGPEFLTYFQNEAQLEKSRLLSDRFSAERPKGSFSTLEIQRTEQGDSAMYLCASSLTRFSNRDTEAFFGQGTRLTVV.